The sequence of this TCR beta chain was determined in a study of blood T cell repertoires in COVID-19. The ends were cut back, 6 bases at V and 5 bases at J, with 22 bases in the middle. The germline V gene has CDR1 MNHEY and CDR2 SMNVEV (reference sequence). There are 16 residues in the CDR3. The method was immunoSEQ multiplex PCR; TCRdb's version includes in-frame clones alone and lacks a portion of them. The table has over 200,000 clones, around 93% seen once. The source material was PBMCs or T cells enriched from blood (not recorded which). The V call is TRBV27, the J call TRBJ1-1, with a weak D call TRBD1 (6 bases). The sequence was obtained from a human donor in a cohort exposed to, infected with or recovered from COVID-19 (not recorded which). The donor label of this sample is uncertain. The CDR3 region has the DNA TGTGCCAGCAGCCTAGGCCTCCGGGGGGCTAGTACTGAAGCTTTCTTT. As protein: CASSLGLRGASTEAFF.